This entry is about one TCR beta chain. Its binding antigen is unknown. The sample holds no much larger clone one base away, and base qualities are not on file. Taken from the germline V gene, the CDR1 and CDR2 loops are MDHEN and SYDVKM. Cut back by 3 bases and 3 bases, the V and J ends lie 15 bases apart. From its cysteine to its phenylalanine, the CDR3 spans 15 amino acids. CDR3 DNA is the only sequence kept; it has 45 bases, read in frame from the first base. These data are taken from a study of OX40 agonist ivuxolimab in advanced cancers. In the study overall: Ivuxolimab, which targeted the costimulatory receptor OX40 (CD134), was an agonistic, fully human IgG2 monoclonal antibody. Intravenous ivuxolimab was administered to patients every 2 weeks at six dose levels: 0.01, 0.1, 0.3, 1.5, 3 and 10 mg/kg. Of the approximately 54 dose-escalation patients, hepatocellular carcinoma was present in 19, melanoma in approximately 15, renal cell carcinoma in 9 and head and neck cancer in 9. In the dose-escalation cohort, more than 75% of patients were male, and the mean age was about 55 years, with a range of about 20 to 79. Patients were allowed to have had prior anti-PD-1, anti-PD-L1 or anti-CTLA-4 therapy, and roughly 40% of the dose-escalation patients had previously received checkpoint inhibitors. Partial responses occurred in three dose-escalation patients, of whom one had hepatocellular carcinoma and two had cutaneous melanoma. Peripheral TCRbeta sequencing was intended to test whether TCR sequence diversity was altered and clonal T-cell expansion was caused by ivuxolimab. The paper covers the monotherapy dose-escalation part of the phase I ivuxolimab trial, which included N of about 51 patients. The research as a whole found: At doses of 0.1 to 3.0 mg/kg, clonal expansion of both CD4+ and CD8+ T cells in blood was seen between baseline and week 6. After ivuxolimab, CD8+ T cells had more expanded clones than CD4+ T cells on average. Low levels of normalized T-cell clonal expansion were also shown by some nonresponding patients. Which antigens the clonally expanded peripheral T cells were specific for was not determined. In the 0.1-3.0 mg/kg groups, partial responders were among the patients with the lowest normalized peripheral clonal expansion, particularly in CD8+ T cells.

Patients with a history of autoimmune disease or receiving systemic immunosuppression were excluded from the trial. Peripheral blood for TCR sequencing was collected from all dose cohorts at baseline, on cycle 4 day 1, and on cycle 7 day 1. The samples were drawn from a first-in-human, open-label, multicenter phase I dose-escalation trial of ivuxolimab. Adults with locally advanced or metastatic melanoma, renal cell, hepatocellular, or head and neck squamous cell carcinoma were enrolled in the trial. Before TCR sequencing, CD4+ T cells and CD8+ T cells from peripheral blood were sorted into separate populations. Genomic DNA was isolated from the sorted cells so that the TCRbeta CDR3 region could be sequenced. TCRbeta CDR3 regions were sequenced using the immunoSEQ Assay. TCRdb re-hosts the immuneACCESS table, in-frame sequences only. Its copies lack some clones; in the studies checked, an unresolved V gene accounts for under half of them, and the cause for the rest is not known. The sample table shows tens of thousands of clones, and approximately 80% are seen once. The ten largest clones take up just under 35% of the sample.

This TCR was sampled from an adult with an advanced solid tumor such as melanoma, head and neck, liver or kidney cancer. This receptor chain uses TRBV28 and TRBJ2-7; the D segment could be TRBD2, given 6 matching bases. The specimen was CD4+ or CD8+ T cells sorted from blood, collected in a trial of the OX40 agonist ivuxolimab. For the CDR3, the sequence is CASSFAGGRSYEQYF. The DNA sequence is TGTGCCAGCAGTTTCGCAGGAGGGAGAAGCTACGAGCAGTACTTC.